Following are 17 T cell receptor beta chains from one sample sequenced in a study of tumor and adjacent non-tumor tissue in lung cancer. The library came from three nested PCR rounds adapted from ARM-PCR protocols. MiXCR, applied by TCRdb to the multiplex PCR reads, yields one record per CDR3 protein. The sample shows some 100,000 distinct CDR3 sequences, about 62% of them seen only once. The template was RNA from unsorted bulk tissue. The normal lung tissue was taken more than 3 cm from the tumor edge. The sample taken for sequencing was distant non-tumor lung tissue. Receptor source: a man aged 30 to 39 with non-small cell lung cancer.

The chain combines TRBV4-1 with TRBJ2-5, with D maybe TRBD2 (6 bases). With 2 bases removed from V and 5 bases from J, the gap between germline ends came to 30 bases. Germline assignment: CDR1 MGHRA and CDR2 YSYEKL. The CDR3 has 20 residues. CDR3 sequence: CASSQQAPSERVSVWETQYF. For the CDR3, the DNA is TGCGCCAGCAGCCAACAGGCGCCTAGCGAGAGGGTTAGTGTCTGGGAGACCCAGTACTTC.

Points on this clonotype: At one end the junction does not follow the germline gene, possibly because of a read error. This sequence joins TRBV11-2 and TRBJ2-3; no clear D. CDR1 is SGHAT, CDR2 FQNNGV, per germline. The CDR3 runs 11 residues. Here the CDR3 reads CASSPPETQYF. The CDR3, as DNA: TGTGCAAGCAGTCCTCCAGAAACGCAGTATTTT.

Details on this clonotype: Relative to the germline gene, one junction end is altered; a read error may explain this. CDR3 nucleotide sequence: TGCCGTGCTCGCGTTGGGGGCGGTACGCAGTATTTT. This encodes CRARVGGGTQYF. V and J are TRBV20-1 and TRBJ2-3; D perhaps matches TRBD1 (6 bases). Germline assignment: CDR1 DFQATT and CDR2 SNEGSKA (reference sequence). The CDR3 loop spans 12 amino acids.

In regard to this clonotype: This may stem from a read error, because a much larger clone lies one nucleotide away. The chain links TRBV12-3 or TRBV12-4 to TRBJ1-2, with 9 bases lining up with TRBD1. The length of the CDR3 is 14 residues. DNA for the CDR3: TGTGCCAGCAGCGGAGGGACAGGGAACTATGACTACACCTTC. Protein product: CASSGGTGNYDYTF.

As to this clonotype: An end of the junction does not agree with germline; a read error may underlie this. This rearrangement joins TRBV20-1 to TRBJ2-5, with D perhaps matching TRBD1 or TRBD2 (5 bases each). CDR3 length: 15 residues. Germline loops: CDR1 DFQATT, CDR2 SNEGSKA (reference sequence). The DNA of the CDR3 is TGCAGTGCTAGAGATCCGCGGAGGCCCCCCGGGGCCCAATACTTC. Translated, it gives CSARDPRRPPGAQYF.

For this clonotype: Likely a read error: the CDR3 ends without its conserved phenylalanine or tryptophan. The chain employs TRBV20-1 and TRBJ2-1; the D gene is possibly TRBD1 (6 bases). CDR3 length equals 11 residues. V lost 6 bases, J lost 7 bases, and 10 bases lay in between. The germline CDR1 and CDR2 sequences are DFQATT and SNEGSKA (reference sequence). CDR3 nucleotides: TGCAGTGCCCAAGGGGGAAATGAGCAGTTCATC. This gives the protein CSAQGGNEQFI.

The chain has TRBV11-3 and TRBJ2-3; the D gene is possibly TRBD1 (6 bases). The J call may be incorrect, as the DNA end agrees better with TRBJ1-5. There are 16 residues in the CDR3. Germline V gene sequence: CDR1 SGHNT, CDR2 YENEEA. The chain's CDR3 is CASSLEGGLITDTQHF. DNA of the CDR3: TGTGCCAGCAGCTTAGAGGGGGGGCTGATCACAGATACGCAGCATTTT.

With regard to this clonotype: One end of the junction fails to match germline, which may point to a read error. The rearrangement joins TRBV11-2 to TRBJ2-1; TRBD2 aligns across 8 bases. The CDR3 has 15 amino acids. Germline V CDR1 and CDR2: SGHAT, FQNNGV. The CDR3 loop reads CANSFSSGSANEQFF. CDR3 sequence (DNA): TGTGCCAATAGCTTCTCCAGCGGGAGTGCGAATGAGCAATTCTTC.

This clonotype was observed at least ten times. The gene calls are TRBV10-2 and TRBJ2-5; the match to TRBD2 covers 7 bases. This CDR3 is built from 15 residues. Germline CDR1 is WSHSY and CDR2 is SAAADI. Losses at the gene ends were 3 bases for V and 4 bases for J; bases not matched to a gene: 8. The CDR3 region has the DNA TGCGCCAGCAGTGAACCTGGGACTACAGGAGAGACCCAGTACTTC. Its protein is CASSEPGTTGETQYF.

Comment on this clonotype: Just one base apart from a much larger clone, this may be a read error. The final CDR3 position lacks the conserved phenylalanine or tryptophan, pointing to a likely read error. CDR3 residues: CASSESRDDVQYS. The CDR3 bases are TGCGCCAGCAGTGAGTCGAGAGACGACGTGCAGTACTCC. The chain joins TRBV10-1 to TRBJ2-7; D gene uncertain. The CDR3 is made up of 13 amino acids. The V end was cut by 0 bases, the J end by 9 bases, with 12 bases between. The germline V gene has CDR1 WNHNN and CDR2 SYGVQD (reference sequence).

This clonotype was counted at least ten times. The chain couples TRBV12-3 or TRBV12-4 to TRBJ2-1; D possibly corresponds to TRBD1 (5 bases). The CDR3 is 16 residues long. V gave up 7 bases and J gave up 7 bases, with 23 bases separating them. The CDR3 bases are TGTGCCAGCACCCCCCAAGGCAGGGCGTATGGGAATGAGCAGTTCTTC. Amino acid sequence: CASTPQGRAYGNEQFF.

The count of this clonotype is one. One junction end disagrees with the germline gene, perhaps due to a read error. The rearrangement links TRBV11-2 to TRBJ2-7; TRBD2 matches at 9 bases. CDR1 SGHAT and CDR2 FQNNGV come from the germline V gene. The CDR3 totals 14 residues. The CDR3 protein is CTSRSGLANYKQYF. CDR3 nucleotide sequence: TGTACCAGCAGGTCGGGACTAGCAAACTACAAGCAGTATTTC. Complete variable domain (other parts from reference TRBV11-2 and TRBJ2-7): EAGVAQSPRYKIIEKRQSVAFWCNPISGHATLYWYQQILGQGPKLLIQFQNNGVVDDSQLPKDRFSAERLKGVDSTLKIQPAKLEDSAVYLCTSRSGLANYKQYFGPGTRLTVT.

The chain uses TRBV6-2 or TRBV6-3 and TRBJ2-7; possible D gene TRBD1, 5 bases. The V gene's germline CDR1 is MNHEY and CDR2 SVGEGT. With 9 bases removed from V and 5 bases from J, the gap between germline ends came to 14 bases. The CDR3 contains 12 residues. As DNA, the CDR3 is TGTGCCAGTACTTGGCAGGGCGACGAGCAGTACTTC. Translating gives CASTWQGDEQYF.

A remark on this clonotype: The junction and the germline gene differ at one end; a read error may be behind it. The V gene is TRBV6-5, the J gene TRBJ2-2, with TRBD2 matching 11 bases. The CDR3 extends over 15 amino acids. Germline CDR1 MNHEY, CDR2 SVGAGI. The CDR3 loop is CASGTSGQVAGGLFF. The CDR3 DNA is TGTGCCAGTGGGACTAGCGGACAGGTGGCCGGGGGGCTGTTTTTT.

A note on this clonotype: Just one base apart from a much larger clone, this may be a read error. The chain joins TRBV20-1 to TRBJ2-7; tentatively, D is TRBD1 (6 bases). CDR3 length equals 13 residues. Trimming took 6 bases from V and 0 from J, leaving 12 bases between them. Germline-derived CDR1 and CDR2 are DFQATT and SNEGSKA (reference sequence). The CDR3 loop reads CSAPRDNSYEQYF. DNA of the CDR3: TGCAGTGCGCCCCGGGACAACTCCTACGAGCAGTACTTC.

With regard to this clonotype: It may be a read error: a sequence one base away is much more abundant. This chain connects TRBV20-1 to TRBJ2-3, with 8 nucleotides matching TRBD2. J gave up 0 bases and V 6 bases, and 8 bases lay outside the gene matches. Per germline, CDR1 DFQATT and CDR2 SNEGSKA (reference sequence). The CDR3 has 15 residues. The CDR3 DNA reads TGCAGTGCCTCCTCGGGGGGGCCTAGCACAGATACGCAGTATTTT. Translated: CSASSGGPSTDTQYF.

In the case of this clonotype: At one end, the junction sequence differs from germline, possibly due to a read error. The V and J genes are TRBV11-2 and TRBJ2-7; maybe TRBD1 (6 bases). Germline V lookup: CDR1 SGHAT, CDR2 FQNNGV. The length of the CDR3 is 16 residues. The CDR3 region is CASSLTRGVGGGKQYF. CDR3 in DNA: TGTGCCAGTAGCTTAACCCGTGGCGTAGGGGGTGGCAAGCAGTACTTC.